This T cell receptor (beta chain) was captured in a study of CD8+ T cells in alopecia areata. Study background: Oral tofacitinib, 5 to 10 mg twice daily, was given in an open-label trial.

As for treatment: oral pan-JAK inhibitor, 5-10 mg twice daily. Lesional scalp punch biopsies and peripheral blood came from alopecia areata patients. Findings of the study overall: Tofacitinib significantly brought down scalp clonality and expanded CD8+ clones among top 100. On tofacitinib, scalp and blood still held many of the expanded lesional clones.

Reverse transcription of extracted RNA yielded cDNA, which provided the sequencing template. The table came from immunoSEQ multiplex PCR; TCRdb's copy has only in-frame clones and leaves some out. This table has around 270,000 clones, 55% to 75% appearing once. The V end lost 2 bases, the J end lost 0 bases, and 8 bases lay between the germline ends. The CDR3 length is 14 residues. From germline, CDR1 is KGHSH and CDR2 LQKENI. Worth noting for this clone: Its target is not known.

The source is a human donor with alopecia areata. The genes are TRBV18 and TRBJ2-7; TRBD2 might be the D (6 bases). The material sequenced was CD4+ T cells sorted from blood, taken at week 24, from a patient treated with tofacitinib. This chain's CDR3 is CASSPETSSYEQYF. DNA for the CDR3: TGTGCCAGCTCACCAGAGACTAGCTCCTACGAGCAGTACTTC.